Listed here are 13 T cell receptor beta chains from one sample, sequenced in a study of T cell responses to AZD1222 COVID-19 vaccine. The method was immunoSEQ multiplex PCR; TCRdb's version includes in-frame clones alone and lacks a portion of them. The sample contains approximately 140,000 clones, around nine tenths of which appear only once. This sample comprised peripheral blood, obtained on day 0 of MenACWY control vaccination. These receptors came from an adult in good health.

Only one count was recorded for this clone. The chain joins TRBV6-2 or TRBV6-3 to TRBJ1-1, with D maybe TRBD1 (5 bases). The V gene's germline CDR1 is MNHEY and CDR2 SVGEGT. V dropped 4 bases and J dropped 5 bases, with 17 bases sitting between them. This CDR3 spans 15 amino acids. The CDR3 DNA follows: TGTGCCAGCAGTTGGGGGACGACGGCAGGAACTGAAGCTTTCTTT. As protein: CASSWGTTAGTEAFF.

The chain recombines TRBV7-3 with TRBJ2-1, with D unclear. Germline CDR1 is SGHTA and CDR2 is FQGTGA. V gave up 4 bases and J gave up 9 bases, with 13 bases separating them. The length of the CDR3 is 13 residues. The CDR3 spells CASSSARLAEQFF. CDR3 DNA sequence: TGTGCCAGCAGCTCCGCCCGCTTGGCTGAGCAGTTCTTC. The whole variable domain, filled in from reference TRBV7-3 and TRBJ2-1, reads GAGVSQTPSNKVTEKGKYVELRCDPISGHTALYWYRQSLGQGPEFLIYFQGTGAADDSGLPNDRFFAVRPEGSVSTLKIQRTERGDSAVYLCASSSARLAEQFFGPGTRLTVL.

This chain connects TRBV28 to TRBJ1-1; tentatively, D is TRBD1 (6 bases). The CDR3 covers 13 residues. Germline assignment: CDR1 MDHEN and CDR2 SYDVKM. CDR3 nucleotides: TGTAGGGCAGGGGCGCCAGAGAACACTGAAGCTTTCTTT. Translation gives CRAGAPENTEAFF.

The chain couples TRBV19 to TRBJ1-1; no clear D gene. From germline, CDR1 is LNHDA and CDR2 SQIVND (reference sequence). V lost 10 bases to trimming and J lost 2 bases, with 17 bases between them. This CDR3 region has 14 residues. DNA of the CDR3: TGTGCCACTCAAGTGGGCGGAGGAAACACTGAAGCTTTCTTT. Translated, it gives CATQVGGGNTEAFF.

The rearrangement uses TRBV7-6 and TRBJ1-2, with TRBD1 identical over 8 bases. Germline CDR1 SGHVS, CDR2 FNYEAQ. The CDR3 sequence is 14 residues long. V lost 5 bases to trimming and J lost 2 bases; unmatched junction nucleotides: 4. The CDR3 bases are TGTGCCAGCAGCAAACAGGGGGGAAACTATGGCTACACCTTC. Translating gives CASSKQGGNYGYTF. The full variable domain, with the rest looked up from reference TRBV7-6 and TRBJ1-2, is GAGVSQSPRYKVTKRGQDVALRCDPISGHVSLYWYRQALGQGPEFLTYFNYEAQQDKSGLPNDRFSAERPEGSISTLTIQRTEQRDSAMYRCASSKQGGNYGYTFGSGTRLTVV.

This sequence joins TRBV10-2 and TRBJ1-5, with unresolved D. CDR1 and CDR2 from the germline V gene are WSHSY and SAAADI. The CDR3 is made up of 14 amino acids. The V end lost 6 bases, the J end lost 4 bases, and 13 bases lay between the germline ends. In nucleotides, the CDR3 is TGCGCCAGCAGGGACGACCGAAAGAATCAGCCCCAGCATTTT. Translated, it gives CASRDDRKNQPQHF.

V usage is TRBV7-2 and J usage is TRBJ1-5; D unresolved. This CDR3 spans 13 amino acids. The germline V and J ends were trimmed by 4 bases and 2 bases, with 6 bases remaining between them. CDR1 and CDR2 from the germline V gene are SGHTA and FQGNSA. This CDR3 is CASSYRGNQPQHF. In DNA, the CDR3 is TGTGCCAGCAGCTACCGGGGCAATCAGCCCCAGCATTTT.

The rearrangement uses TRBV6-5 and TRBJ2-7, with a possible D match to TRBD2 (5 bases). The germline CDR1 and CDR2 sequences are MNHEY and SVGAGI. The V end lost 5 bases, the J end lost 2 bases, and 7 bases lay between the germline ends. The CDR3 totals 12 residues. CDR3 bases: TGTGCCAGCAGTAACGGGGCCTACGAGCAGTACTTC. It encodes CASSNGAYEQYF.

For the CDR3, the DNA is TGTGCCAGCAAGGCAGCGGGTAGCTCCTACGAGCAGTACTTC. Translating gives CASKAAGSSYEQYF. The V and J genes are TRBV6-5 and TRBJ2-7; TRBD2 might be the D (6 bases). CDR1 and CDR2 from the germline V gene are MNHEY and SVGAGI. The CDR3 runs 14 residues. V shed 7 bases and J shed 0 bases, with 13 bases lying between them.

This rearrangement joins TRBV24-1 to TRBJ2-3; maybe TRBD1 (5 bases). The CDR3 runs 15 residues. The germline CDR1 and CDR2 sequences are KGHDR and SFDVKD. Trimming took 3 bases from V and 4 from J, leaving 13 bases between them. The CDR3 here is CATSDAAQGPDTQYF. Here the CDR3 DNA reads TGTGCCACCAGTGATGCGGCTCAGGGCCCAGATACGCAGTATTTT.

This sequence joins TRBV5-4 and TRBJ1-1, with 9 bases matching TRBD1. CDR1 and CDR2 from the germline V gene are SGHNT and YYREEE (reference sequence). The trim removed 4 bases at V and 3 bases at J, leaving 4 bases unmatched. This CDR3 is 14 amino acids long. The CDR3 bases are TGTGCCAGCAGCCTCAGACAGGGGGACACTGAAGCTTTCTTT. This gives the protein CASSLRQGDTEAFF.

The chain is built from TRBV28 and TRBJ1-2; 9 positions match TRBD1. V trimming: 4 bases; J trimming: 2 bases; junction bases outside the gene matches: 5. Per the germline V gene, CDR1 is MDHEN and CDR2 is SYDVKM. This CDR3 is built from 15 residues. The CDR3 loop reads CASSSPGTGNYGYTF. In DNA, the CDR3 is TGTGCCAGCAGTTCCCCCGGGACAGGGAACTATGGCTACACCTTC.

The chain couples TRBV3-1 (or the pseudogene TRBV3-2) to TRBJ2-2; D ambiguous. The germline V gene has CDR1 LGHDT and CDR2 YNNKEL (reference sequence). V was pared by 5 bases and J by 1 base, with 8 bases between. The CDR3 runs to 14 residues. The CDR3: CASSFSQNTGELFF. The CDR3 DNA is TGTGCCAGCAGCTTTAGCCAGAACACCGGGGAGCTGTTTTTT.